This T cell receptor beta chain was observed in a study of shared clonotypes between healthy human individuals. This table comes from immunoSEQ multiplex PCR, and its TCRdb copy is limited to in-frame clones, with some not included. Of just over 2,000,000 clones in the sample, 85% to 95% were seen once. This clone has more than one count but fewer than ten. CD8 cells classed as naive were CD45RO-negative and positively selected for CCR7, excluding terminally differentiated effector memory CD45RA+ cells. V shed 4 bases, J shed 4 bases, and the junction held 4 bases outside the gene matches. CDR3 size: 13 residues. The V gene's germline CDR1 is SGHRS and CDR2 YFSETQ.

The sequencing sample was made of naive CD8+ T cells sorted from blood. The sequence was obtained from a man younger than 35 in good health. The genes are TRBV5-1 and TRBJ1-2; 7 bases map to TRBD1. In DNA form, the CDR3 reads TGCGCCAGCAGCCCGGGACAGACCTATGGCTACACCTTC. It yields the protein CASSPGQTYGYTF.